A single sample is the source of the 25 T cell receptor beta chains below, sequenced in a study of T cell responses to AZD1222 COVID-19 vaccine. The protocol was immunoSEQ multiplex PCR, while the TCRdb copy is restricted to in-frame clones and leaves out a portion. The data contain tens of thousands of clones, approximately 89% of them singletons. This sample comprised peripheral blood, obtained on day 0 of AZD1222 vaccination. These TCRs come from an adult in good health.

The chain links TRBV30 to TRBJ1-2, with TRBD1 identical over 7 bases. Looked up from germline, CDR1 is GTSNPN and CDR2 is SVGIG (reference sequence). V shed 3 bases, J shed 10 bases, and the junction held 11 bases outside the gene matches. The length of the CDR3 is 13 residues. The DNA of the CDR3 is TGTGCCTGGAGCCCCAACCAGGGGACAGCCTACACCTTC. It translates to CAWSPNQGTAYTF.

This rearrangement joins TRBV5-4 to TRBJ2-7; 10 bases agree with TRBD1. Germline lookup yields CDR1 SGHNT and CDR2 YYREEE (reference sequence). The CDR3 is 15 amino acids. Unmatched junction bases numbered 7, after V lost 4 bases and J lost 3 bases. CDR3 nucleotides: TGTGCCAGCAGCCTTGGACAGGGGGTGGTCTACGAGCAGTACTTC. It translates to CASSLGQGVVYEQYF.

This chain connects TRBV3-1 (or the pseudogene TRBV3-2) to TRBJ2-5; D possibly uses TRBD1 or TRBD2 (7 bases each). The V end lost 1 base, the J end lost 5 bases, and 20 bases lay between the germline ends. The germline V gene encodes CDR1 LGHDT and CDR2 YNNKEL (reference sequence). The CDR3 covers 17 residues. The DNA for the CDR3 is TGTGCCAGCAGCCAAGTCCGCCGGGGAGGGGGCAGGGAGACCCAGTACTTC. Protein: CASSQVRRGGGRETQYF.

The chain has TRBV2 and TRBJ1-1; TRBD1 might be the D (5 bases). Germline V gene sequence: CDR1 SNHLY, CDR2 FYNNEI. This CDR3 is built from 15 residues. The V end lost 2 bases, the J end lost 3 bases, and 13 bases lay between the germline ends. The CDR3: CASSELGREDTEAFF. CDR3 DNA sequence: TGTGCCAGCAGTGAATTGGGCAGGGAGGACACTGAAGCTTTCTTT.

The gene calls are TRBV19 and TRBJ2-6; the D is unclear. The CDR3 consists of 14 residues. Between the trimmed V and J ends, which lost 7 bases and 1 base, there was a span of 8 bases. Germline V gene sequence: CDR1 LNHDA, CDR2 SQIVND (reference sequence). CDR3 sequence: CASIDNSGANVLTF. In DNA, the CDR3 is TGTGCCAGTATCGATAATTCTGGGGCCAACGTCCTGACTTTC.

The rearrangement uses TRBV19 and TRBJ2-6, with D unresolved. The length of the CDR3 is 16 residues. The ends were cut back, 7 bases at V and 0 bases at J, with 13 bases in the middle. Per germline, CDR1 LNHDA and CDR2 SQIVND (reference sequence). The CDR3 DNA sequence: TGTGCCAGTACCTCCCACCGAGACTCTGGGGCCAACGTCCTGACTTTC. Translation gives CASTSHRDSGANVLTF. Full variable domain (remainder filled in from reference TRBV19 and TRBJ2-6): DGGITQSPKYLFRKEGQNVTLSCEQNLNHDAMYWYRQDPGQGLRLIYYSQIVNDFQKGDIAEGYSVSREKKESFPLTVTSAQKNPTAFYLCASTSHRDSGANVLTFGAGSRLTVL.

The genes are TRBV2 and TRBJ2-7, with D perhaps matching TRBD1 or TRBD2 (5 bases each). Trimming left V 11 bases short and J 4 bases short, with 21 bases between. CDR1 and CDR2 (germline): SNHLY, FYNNEI. This CDR3 contains 14 residues. The CDR3 DNA sequence: TGTGCCGGAAGCGGTGCAGGGATAAGGTACGAGCAGTACTTC. It codes for CAGSGAGIRYEQYF.

This chain's CDR3 is CASSSGRATDTQYF. CDR3 coding DNA: TGTGCCAGCAGCTCTGGTAGGGCAACAGATACGCAGTATTTT. The V and J genes are TRBV5-6 and TRBJ2-3; D ambiguous. CDR1 SGHDT and CDR2 YYEEEE come from the germline V gene. The CDR3 extends over 14 amino acids. The V gene lost 3 bases and the J gene lost 3 bases, with 11 bases spanning the gap.

In nucleotides, the CDR3 is TGTGCCACCAGCAGACGATCCCTGGGCGGCGGCGCAGATACGCAGTATTTT. Its protein is CATSRRSLGGGADTQYF. J is TRBJ2-3 and V is TRBV15; D is unclear. CDR3 size: 17 residues. V lost 2 bases and J lost 4, with 19 bases in between. The germline gives CDR1 LNHNV, CDR2 YYDKDF (reference sequence). Drawing the rest from reference TRBV15 and TRBJ2-3, the complete variable domain is DAMVIQNPRYQVTQFGKPVTLSCSQTLNHNVMYWYQQKSSQAPKLLFHYYDKDFNNEADTPDNFQSRRPNTSFCFLDIRSPGLGDTAMYLCATSRRSLGGGADTQYFGPGTRLTVL.

This chain links TRBV7-2 with TRBJ1-3; 7 positions agree with TRBD1. This CDR3 contains 13 residues. Germline values: CDR1 SGHTA, CDR2 FQGNSA. J gave up 8 bases and V 3 bases, and 4 bases lay outside the gene matches. The CDR3 sequence is CASSFDRVHTIYF. CDR3 nucleotide sequence: TGTGCCAGCAGCTTCGACAGGGTACACACCATATATTTT.

V usage is TRBV30 and J usage is TRBJ2-5; D is perhaps TRBD2 (5 bases). The length of the CDR3 is 11 residues. Germline CDR1 and CDR2: GTSNPN and SVGIG (reference sequence). V was cut by 0 bases and J by 7 bases, with 6 bases left in between. The CDR3 nucleotides read TGTGCCTGGAGTGTCGGGGTGACCCAGTACTTC. It encodes CAWSVGVTQYF.

CDR3 sequence reads: CASSFSRGRTEAFF. The CDR3 nucleotides read TGTGCCAGCAGTTTCTCCAGGGGGCGCACTGAAGCTTTCTTT. The rearrangement uses TRBV27 and TRBJ1-1; 8 nucleotides match TRBD1. The V gene end was trimmed by 3 bases and the J gene end by 4 bases; junction bases not matched to a gene: 4. CDR1 is MNHEY and CDR2 is SMNVEV in the germline V gene (reference sequence). The length of the CDR3 is 14 residues.

The chain has TRBV6-1 and TRBJ2-5, with TRBD1 matching 7 bases. V was clipped by 3 bases and J by 4 bases; unmatched bases: 8. Germline CDR1 reads MNHNS; CDR2 reads SASEGT. The CDR3 has 15 amino acids. The DNA of the CDR3 is TGTGCCAGCAGTGAGGAGAGAGGGGGCATAGAGACCCAGTACTTC. Its protein is CASSEERGGIETQYF.

V is TRBV23-1 and J is TRBJ2-5; D call uncertain. TRBV23-1 is treated as an ORF (open reading frame) with a function not yet certain. CDR3 length equals 15 residues. The V gene lost 0 bases and the J gene lost 3 bases, with 11 bases spanning the gap. CDR3 sequence reads: CASSQSSLAEETQYF. The CDR3 DNA reads TGCGCCAGCAGTCAATCGTCCCTGGCGGAAGAGACCCAGTACTTC.

The chain recombines TRBV6-5 with TRBJ1-6; D uncertain. Looked up from germline, CDR1 is MNHEY and CDR2 is SVGAGI. This CDR3 spans 14 amino acids. The V gene lost 2 bases and the J gene lost 7 bases, with 9 bases spanning the gap. CDR3 in amino acids: CASSYTGGNSPLHF. The CDR3 nucleotides are TGTGCCAGCAGTTACACTGGCGGGAATTCACCCCTCCACTTT.

The CDR3 is CASSQGSGNTIYF. DNA for the CDR3: TGTGCCAGCAGCCAGGGCTCTGGAAACACCATATATTTT. The chain links TRBV7-9 to TRBJ1-3; maybe TRBD1 (5 bases). Per the germline V gene, CDR1 is SEHNR and CDR2 is FQNEAQ (reference sequence). V lost 5 bases and J 0 bases, leaving 5 bases between the germline ends. The length of the CDR3 is 13 residues. The full variable domain, with the rest looked up from reference TRBV7-9 and TRBJ1-3, is DTGVSQNPRHKITKRGQNVTFRCDPISEHNRLYWYRQTLGQGPEFLTYFQNEAQLEKSRLLSDRFSAERPKGSFSTLEIQRTEQGDSAMYLCASSQGSGNTIYFGEGSWLTVV.

This rearrangement joins TRBV7-2 to TRBJ2-2, with D unclear. The V gene's germline CDR1 is SGHTA and CDR2 FQGNSA. The CDR3 extends over 12 amino acids. Trimming removed 5 bases from V and 8 bases from J, with 9 bases in between. The CDR3 sequence is CASSQPPGELFF. CDR3 bases: TGTGCCAGCAGCCAGCCCCCGGGGGAGCTGTTTTTT. The full variable domain, completed using reference TRBV7-2 and TRBJ2-2, is GAGVSQSPSNKVTEKGKDVELRCDPISGHTALYWYRQSLGQGLEFLIYFQGNSAPDKSGLPSDRFSAERTGGSVSTLTIQRTQQEDSAVYLCASSQPPGELFFGEGSRLTVL.

The genes are TRBV12-5 and TRBJ2-2; no definite D call. The CDR3 runs to 13 residues. Trimming took off 4 bases at V and 11 bases at J, with 14 bases between the two ends. Germline V gene sequence: CDR1 LGHNT, CDR2 FRNRAP. CDR3 protein: CASGSQSDTELFF. DNA of the CDR3: TGTGCTAGTGGTTCCCAGTCCGACACAGAGCTGTTTTTT.

The chain uses TRBV5-1 and TRBJ2-3, with unresolved D. This CDR3 has 15 residues. Germline loops: CDR1 SGHRS, CDR2 YFSETQ. Deletions cut 0 bases from V and 4 bases from J, with 12 bases between. For the CDR3, the DNA is TGCGCCAGCAGCTTGGCCTCCAAATCCCCAGATACGCAGTATTTT. Its protein is CASSLASKSPDTQYF.

CDR3 amino acids: CASSLGLGTQYF. The CDR3 nucleotides read TGTGCCAGCAGCTTGGGTTTGGGGACCCAGTACTTC. This chain joins TRBV5-4 and TRBJ2-5; D gene uncertain. CDR1 and CDR2 from the germline V gene are SGHNT and YYREEE (reference sequence). The CDR3 covers 12 residues. V dropped 0 bases and J dropped 7 bases, with 7 bases sitting between them.

The rearrangement joins TRBV7-2 to TRBJ1-6, with 8 bases identical to TRBD1. Germline-derived CDR1 and CDR2 are SGHTA and FQGNSA. V lost 4 bases to trimming and J lost 6 bases; unmatched junction nucleotides: 5. This CDR3 has 15 residues. The CDR3 coding sequence is TGTGCCAGCAGCTCACAGGGGGGTGCTAATTCACCCCTCCACTTT. Protein product: CASSSQGGANSPLHF.

V gene TRBV2 combines with J gene TRBJ2-7, with D uncertain. Trimming stripped 2 bases from V and 10 bases from J, with 12 bases between. The CDR3 consists of 12 residues. Germline CDR1 reads SNHLY; CDR2 reads FYNNEI. The CDR3: CASSELNPLQYF. CDR3 DNA: TGTGCCAGCAGTGAATTGAACCCCTTACAGTACTTC.

The chain combines TRBV10-2 with TRBJ2-3; D possibly corresponds to TRBD2 (6 bases). CDR1 WSHSY and CDR2 SAAADI come from the germline V gene. V shed 7 bases and J shed 4 bases, with 12 bases lying between them. This CDR3 has 13 residues. CDR3 sequence (DNA): TGCGCCAGCATCCACCGACTAGCAGATACGCAGTATTTT. Its protein is CASIHRLADTQYF.

The chain links TRBV9 to TRBJ1-5, with 7 bases that match TRBD1. V was pared by 4 bases and J by 4 bases, with 8 bases of the junction left unmatched. Germline-derived CDR1 and CDR2 are SGDLS and YYNGEE. This CDR3 comprises 15 residues. The CDR3 sequence: CASSSGTEINQPQHF. CDR3 nucleotides: TGTGCCAGCAGCTCAGGGACAGAGATAAATCAGCCCCAGCATTTT.

V gene TRBV18 combines with J gene TRBJ1-2, with 7 bases matching TRBD1. The CDR3 is 14 residues long. Germline V gives CDR1 KGHSH, CDR2 LQKENI. Unmatched junction bases numbered 7, after V lost 3 bases and J lost 6 bases. In DNA form, the CDR3 reads TGTGCCAGCTCACCGAGAGGGGGCTCAAATGGCTACACCTTC. Its translation is CASSPRGGSNGYTF.